This T cell receptor beta chain was obtained from a study of T cell clonality in common variable immunodeficiency. Between the trimmed V and J ends, which lost 3 bases and 3 bases, there was a span of 13 bases. The CDR3 spans 14 residues. The germline V gene has CDR1 SGHRS and CDR2 YFSETQ. Broader study findings: Reportedly, TCR beta sequences from common variable immunodeficiency showed fewer deletions and N-nucleotide insertions. CVID subjects showed higher TCRbeta clonality than healthy controls.

This clone was seen only a few times. The antigen remains unidentified. The read gets to within 3 residues of the CDR3 end, and the germline J gene fills in the rest. The protocol was immunoSEQ multiplex PCR, while the TCRdb copy is restricted to in-frame clones and leaves out a portion. The sample has 30,000 to 40,000 clones, none seen only once. Input material: peripheral blood mononuclear cells. The chain has TRBV5-1 and TRBJ2-7, with D possibly matching TRBD2 (6 bases). The receptor comes from a human donor with common variable immunodeficiency. The part of the CDR3 DNA that was read is TGCGCCAGCAGCTCTGGGGGGACGGTCTACGAG. This sequence encodes CASSSGGTVYE. The whole CDR3 region reads CASSSGGTVYEQYF.